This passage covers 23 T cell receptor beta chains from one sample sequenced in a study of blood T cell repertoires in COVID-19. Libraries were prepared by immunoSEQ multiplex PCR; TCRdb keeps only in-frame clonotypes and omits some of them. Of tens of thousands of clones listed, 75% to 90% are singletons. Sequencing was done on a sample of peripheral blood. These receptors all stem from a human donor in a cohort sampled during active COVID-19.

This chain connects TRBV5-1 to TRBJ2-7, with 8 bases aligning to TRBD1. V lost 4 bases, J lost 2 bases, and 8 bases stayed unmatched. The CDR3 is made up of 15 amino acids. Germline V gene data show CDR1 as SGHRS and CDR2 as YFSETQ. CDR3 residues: CASSPGTGFPYEQYF. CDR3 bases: TGCGCCAGCAGCCCCGGGACAGGATTTCCCTACGAGCAGTACTTC.

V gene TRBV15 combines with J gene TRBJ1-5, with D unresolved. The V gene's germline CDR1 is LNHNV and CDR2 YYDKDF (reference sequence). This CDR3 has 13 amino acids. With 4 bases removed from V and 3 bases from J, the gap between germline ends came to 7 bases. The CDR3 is CATSKGDNQPQHF. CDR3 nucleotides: TGTGCCACCAGCAAGGGAGACAATCAGCCCCAGCATTTT.

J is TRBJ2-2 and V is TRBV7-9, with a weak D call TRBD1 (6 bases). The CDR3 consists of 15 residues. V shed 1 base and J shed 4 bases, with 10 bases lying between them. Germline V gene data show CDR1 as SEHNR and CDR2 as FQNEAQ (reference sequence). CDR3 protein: CASSLGGGATGELFF. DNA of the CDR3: TGTGCCAGCAGCTTAGGAGGGGGAGCCACCGGGGAGCTGTTTTTT. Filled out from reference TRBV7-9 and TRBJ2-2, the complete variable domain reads DTGVSQNPRHKITKRGQNVTFRCDPISEHNRLYWYRQTLGQGPEFLTYFQNEAQLEKSRLLSDRFSAERPKGSFSTLEIQRTEQGDSAMYLCASSLGGGATGELFFGEGSRLTVL.

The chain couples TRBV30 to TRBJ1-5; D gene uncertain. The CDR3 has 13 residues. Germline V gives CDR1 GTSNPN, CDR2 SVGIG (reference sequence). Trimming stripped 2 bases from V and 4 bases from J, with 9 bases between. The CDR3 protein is CAWSRRLNQPQHF. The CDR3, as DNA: TGTGCCTGGAGTAGGCGGCTTAATCAGCCCCAGCATTTT.

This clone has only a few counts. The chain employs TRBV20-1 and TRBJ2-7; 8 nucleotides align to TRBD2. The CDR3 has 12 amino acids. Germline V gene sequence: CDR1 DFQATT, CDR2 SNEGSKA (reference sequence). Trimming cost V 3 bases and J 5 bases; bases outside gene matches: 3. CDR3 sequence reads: CSASTSGNEQYF. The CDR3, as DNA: TGCAGTGCTAGTACTAGCGGTAACGAGCAGTACTTC.

The CDR3 region is CASSEAGTANNEQFF. The DNA of the CDR3 is TGCGCCAGCAGCGAAGCCGGGACAGCTAACAATGAGCAGTTCTTC. The chain recombines TRBV5-1 with TRBJ2-1, with 7 bases lining up with TRBD1. Germline V CDR1 and CDR2: SGHRS, YFSETQ. V dropped 4 bases and J dropped 5; count of bases not matched to a gene: 9. This CDR3 is built from 15 residues.

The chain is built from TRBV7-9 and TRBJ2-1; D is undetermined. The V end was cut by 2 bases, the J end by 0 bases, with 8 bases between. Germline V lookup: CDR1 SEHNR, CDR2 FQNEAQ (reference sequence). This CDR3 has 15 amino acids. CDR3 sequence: CASSLSQSSYNEQFF. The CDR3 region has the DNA TGTGCCAGCAGCTTATCACAAAGCTCCTACAATGAGCAGTTCTTC.

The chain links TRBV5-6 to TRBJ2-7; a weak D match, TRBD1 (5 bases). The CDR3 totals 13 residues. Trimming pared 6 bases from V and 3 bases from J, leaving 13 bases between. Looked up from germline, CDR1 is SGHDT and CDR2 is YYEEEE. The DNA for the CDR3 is TGTGCCAGCAATCCGACAGCTGGCTACGAGCAGTACTTC. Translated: CASNPTAGYEQYF.

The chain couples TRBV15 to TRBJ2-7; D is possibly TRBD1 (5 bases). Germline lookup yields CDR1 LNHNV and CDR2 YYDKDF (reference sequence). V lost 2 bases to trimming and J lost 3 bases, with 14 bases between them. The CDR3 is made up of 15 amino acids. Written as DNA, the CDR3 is TGTGCCACCAGCAGATTGGGGCAGGGAAGCTACGAGCAGTACTTC. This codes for CATSRLGQGSYEQYF.

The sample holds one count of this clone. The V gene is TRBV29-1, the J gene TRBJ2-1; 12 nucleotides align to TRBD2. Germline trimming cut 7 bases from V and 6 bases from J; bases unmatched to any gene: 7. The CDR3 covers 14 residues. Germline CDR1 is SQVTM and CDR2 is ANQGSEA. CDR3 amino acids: CSATSGGRANEQFF. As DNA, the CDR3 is TGCAGCGCGACTAGCGGGGGTAGGGCCAATGAGCAGTTCTTC.

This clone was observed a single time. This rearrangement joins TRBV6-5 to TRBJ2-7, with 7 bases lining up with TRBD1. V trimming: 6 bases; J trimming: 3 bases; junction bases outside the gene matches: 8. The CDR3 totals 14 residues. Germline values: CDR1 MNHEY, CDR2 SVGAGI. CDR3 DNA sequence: TGTGCCAGCAGGGAGACAGGGCCCCTCTACGAGCAGTACTTC. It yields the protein CASRETGPLYEQYF.

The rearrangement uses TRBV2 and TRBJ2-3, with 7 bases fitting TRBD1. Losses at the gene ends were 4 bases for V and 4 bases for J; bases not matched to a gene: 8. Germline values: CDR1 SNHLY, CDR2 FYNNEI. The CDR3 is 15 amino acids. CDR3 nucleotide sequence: TGTGCCAGCAGTGCAGGACAAGGGGGCCCAGATACGCAGTATTTT. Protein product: CASSAGQGGPDTQYF.

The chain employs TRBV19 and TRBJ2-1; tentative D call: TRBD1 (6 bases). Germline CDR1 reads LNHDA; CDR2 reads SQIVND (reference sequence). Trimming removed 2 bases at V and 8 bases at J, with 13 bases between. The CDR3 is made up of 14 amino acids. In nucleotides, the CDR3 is TGTGCCAGTAGTATAACAGGGTCGGTAGATGAGCAGTTCTTC. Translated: CASSITGSVDEQFF.

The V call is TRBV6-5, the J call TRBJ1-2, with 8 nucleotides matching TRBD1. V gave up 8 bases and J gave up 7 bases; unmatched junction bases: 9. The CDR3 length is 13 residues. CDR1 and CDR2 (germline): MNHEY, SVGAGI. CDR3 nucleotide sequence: TGTGCCAGCGCCCGACAGGGGCAGGTTGGCTACACCTTC. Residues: CASARQGQVGYTF.

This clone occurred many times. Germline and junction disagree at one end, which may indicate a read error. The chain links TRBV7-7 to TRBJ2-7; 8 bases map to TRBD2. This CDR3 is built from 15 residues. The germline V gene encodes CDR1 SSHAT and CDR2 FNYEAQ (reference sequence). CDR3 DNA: TGTGCTAGCAGCCCCGGGACTAGTAAACGCGACGAGCAGTACTTC. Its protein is CASSPGTSKRDEQYF.

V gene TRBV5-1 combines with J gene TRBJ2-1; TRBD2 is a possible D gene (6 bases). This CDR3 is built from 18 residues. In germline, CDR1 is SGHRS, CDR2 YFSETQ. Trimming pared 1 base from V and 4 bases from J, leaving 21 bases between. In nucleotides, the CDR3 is TGCGCCAGCAGCTTGAAGCCTATTAGCGGAGGGGATTACAATGAGCAGTTCTTC. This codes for CASSLKPISGGDYNEQFF.

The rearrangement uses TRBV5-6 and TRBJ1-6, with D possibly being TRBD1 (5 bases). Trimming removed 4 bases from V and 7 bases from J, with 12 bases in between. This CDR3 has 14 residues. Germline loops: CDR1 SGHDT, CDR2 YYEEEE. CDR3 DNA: TGTGCCAGCAGCCCCCTTGGGGCCAATTCACCCCTCCACTTT. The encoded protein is CASSPLGANSPLHF.

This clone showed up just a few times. The DNA for the CDR3 is TGTGCCAGCAGTTACTCGAGCCAGGGGTCCTACGAGCAGTACTTC. Translating it yields CASSYSSQGSYEQYF. The rearrangement uses TRBV6-5 and TRBJ2-7, with D maybe TRBD1 (6 bases). The germline V and J ends were trimmed by 0 bases and 1 base, with 10 bases remaining between them. Germline V gives CDR1 MNHEY, CDR2 SVGAGI. The CDR3 has 15 residues.

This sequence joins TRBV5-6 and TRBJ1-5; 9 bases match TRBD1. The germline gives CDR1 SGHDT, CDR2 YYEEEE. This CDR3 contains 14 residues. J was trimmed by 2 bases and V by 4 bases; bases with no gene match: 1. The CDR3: CASSRTGGNQPQHF. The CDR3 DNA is TGTGCCAGCAGCCGGACAGGGGGCAATCAGCCCCAGCATTTT. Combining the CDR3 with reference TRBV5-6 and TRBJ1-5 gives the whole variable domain DAGVTQSPTHLIKTRGQQVTLRCSPKSGHDTVSWYQQALGQGPQFIFQYYEEEERQRGNFPDRFSGHQFPNYSSELNVNALLLGDSALYLCASSRTGGNQPQHFGDGTRLSIL.

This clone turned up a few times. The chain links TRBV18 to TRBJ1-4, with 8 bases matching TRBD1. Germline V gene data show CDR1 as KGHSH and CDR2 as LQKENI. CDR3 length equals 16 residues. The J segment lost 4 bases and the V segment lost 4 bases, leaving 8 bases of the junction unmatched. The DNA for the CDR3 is TGTGCCAGCTCACGGCAACAGGGGGACGGTAATGAAAAACTGTTTTTT. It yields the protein CASSRQQGDGNEKLFF.

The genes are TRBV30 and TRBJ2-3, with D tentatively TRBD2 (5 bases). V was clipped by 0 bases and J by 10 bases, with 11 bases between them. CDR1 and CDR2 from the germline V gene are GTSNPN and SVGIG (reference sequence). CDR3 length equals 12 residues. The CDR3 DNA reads TGTGCCTGGAGTGTGGACTCGGGTGCGCAGTATTTT. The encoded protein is CAWSVDSGAQYF.

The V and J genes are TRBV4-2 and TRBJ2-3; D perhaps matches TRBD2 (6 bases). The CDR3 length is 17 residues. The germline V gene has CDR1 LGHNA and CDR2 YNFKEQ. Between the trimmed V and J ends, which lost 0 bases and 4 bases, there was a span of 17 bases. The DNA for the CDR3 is TGTGCCAGCAGCCAAGACTGGGTAACGGGAGTGGCAGATACGCAGTATTTT. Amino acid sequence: CASSQDWVTGVADTQYF.

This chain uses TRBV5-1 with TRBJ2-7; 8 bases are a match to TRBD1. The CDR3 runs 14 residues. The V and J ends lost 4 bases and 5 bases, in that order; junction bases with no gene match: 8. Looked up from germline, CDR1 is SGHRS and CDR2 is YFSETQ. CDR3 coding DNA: TGCGCCAGCAGCGGCCGGACAGGGACCCACGAGCAGTACTTC. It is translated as CASSGRTGTHEQYF.